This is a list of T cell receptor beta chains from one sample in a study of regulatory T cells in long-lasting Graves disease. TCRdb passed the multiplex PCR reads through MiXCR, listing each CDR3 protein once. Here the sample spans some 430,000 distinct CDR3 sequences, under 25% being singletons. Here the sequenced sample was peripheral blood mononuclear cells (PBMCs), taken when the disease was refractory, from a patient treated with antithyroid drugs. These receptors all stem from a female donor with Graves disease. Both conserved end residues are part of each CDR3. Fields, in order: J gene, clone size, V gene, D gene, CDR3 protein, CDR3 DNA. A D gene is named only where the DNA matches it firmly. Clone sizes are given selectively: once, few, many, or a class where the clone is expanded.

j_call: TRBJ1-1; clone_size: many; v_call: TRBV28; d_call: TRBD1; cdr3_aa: CASSRQGFTEAFF; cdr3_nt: TGTGCCAGCAGTAGACAGGGTTTTACTGAAGCTTTCTTT
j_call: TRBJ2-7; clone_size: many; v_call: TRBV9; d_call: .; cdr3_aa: CASSVDGSYYEQYF; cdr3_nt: TGTGCCAGCAGCGTAGACGGCTCTTACTACGAGCAGTACTTC
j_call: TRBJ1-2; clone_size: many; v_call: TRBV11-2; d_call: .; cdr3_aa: CASREISNYGYTF; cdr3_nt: TGTGCCAGCAGAGAGATCAGTAACTATGGCTACACCTTC
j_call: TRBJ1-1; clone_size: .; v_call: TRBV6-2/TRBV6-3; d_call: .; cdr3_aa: CASSVERQNTEAFF; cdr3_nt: TGTGCCAGCAGCGTTGAGAGGCAGAACACTGAAGCTTTCTTT
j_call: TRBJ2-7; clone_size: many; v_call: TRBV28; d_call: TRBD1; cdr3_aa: CASSPSTGGRDEQYF; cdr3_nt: TGTGCCAGCAGTCCGTCGACAGGGGGAAGGGACGAGCAGTACTTC
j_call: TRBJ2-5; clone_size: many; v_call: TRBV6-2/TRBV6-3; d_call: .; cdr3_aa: CASSRDPARQETQYF; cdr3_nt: TGTGCCAGCAGCCGGGACCCGGCGAGACAAGAGACCCAGTACTTC
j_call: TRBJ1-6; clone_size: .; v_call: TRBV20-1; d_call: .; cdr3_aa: CSATDSLVVRGNSPLHF; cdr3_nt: TGCAGTGCTACAGACTCCTTAGTTGTCAGGGGAAATTCACCCCTCCACTTT
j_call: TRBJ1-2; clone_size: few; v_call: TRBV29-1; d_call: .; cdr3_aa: CSVEAGDTRNYGYTF; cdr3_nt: TGCAGCGTTGAAGCGGGGGACACCCGCAACTATGGCTACACCTTC
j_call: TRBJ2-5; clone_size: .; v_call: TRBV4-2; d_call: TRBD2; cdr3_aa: CASSRTSGREETQYF; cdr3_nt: TGTGCCAGCAGCCGGACTAGCGGGAGGGAAGAGACCCAGTACTTC
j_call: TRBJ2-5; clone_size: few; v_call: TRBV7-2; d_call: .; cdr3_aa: CASSLAQLETQYF; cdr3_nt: TGTGCCAGCAGCTTAGCTCAGCTGGAGACCCAGTACTTC
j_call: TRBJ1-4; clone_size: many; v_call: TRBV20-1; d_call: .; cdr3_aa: CSARGPGNEKLFF; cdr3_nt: TGCAGTGCTAGGGGCCCTGGGAATGAAAAACTGTTTTTT
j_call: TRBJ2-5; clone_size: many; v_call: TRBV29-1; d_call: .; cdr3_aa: CSVHPGQETQYF; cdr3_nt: TGCAGCGTTCACCCAGGGCAAGAGACCCAGTACTTC
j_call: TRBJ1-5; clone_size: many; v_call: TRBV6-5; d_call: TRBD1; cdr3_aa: CASSSLQGGNQPQHF; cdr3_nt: TGTGCCAGCAGTTCGCTCCAGGGGGGCAATCAGCCCCAGCATTTT
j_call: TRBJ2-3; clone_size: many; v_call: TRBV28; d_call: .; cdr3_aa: CASIPDSFKRDSDTQYF; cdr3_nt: TGTGCCAGCATTCCCGACAGTTTCAAACGGGACTCAGATACGCAGTATTTT
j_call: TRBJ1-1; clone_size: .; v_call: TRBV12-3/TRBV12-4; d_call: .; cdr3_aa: CASSMVNTEAFF; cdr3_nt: TGTGCCAGTTCCATGGTGAACACTGAAGCTTTCTTT